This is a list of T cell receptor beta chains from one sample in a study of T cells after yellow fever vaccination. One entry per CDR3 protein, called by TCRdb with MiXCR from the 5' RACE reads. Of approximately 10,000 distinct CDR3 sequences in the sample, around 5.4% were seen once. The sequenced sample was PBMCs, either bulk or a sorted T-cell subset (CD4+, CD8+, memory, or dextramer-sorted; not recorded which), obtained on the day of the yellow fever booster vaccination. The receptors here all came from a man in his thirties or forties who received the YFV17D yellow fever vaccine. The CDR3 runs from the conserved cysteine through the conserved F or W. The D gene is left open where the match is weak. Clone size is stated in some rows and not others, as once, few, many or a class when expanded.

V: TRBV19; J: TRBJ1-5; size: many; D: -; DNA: TGTGCCAGTAGCGGAGGCAATCAGGGTCGGTCCCAGCATTTT; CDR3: CASSGGNQGRSQHF
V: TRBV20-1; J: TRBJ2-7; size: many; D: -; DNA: TGCAGTGCCAAAGTAGGCAGAACCTACGAGCAGTACTTC; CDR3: CSAKVGRTYEQYF
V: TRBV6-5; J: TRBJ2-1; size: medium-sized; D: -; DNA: TGTGCCAGCAGCGGCGTTTATTGGAGTGGCAGCAATGAGCAGTTCTTC; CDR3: CASSGVYWSGSNEQFF
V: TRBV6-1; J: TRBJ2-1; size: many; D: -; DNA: TGTGCCAGCACCCTCCGGAGAGACGCATCCTACAATGAGGGGTTCTTC; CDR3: CASTLRRDASYNEGFF
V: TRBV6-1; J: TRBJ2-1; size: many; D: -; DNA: TGTGCCAGCAGTGACTTGGGCAGGGATTACTACAATGAGCAGTTCTTC; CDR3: CASSDLGRDYYNEQFF
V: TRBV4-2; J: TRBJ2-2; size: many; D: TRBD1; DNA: TGTGCCAGCAGCCAAGATTCCAAACAGGGGTCCGGGGAGCTGTTTTTT; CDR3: CASSQDSKQGSGELFF
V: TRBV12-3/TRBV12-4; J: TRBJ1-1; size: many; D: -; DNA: TGTGCCAGCAGTTTGAGGACGGTGAACACTGAAGCTTTCTTT; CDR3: CASSLRTVNTEAFF
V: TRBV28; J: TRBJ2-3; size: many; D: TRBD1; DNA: TGTGCCAGTCAACGGACAGGGGGATCTGGGGGCGCCGATACGCAGTATTTT; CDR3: CASQRTGGSGGADTQYF
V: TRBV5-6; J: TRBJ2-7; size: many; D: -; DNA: TGTGCCAGCAGCTTCCACCGGTACGAGCAGTACTTC; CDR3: CASSFHRYEQYF
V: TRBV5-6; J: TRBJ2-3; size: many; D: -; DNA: TGTGCCAGCAGCCGAACGATAGGGGCTGCTGGTGATACGCAGTATTTT; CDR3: CASSRTIGAAGDTQYF
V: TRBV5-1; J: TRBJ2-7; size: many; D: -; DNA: TGCGCCAGCAGCTTGGATGGGGGCGGCTACGAGCAGTACTTC; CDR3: CASSLDGGGYEQYF
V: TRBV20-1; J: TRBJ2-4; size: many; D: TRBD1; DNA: TGCAGTGCTAGGTTCAGGGGGAGTAGTGGAAACATTCAGTACTTC; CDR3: CSARFRGSSGNIQYF
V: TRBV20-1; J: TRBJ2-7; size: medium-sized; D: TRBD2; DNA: TGCAGTGCTACCCAAACTAGCGTTTTCTACGAGCAGTACTTC; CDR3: CSATQTSVFYEQYF
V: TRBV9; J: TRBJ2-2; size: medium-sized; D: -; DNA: TGTGCCAGCAGCGTAGGGTTCGGGGAGCTGTTTTTT; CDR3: CASSVGFGELFF
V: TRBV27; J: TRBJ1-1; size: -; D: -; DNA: TGTGCCAGCAGGGATACACTGAACACTGAAGCTTTCTTT; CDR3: CASRDTLNTEAFF
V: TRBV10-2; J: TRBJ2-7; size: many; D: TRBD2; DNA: TGCGCCAGCACCTTCTTGGCGGGAGCTTCCTACGAGCAGTACTTC; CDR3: CASTFLAGASYEQYF
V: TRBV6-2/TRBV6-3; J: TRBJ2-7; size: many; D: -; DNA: TGTGCCAGCAGTTCCGCCCCCACAGGGATGCCCTACGAGCAGTACTTC; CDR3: CASSSAPTGMPYEQYF
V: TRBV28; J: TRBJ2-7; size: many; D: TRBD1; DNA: TGTGCCAGCAGTTCCCGACAGGGGAGAGTCTACGAGCAGTACTTC; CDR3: CASSSRQGRVYEQYF
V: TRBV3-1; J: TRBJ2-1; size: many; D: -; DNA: TGTGCCAGCAGCCAACCCCTACTGATGGGCAATGAGCAGTTCTTC; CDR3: CASSQPLLMGNEQFF
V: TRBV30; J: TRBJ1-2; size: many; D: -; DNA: TGTGCCTGGAGCGCTACAGTCTATGGCTACACCTTC; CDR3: CAWSATVYGYTF
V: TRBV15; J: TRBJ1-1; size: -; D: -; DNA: TGTGCCACCATCAGAGATAAGCGGGAAGCTTTCTTT; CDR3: CATIRDKREAFF
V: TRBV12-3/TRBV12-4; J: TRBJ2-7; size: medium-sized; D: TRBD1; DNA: TGTGCCAGCAGGACCGGGACAGGAGCGGACGAGCAGTACTTC; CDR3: CASRTGTGADEQYF
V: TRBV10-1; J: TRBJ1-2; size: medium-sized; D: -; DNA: TGCGCCAGCAGTACCGACAGGACCTATGGCTACACCTTC; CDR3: CASSTDRTYGYTF
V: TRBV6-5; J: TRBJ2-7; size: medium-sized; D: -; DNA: TGTGCCAGCAGTTACTCTGGGGGGAGCTCCTACGAGCAGTACTTC; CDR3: CASSYSGGSSYEQYF
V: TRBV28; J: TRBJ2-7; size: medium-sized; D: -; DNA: TGTGCCAGCAGTTTATTCGCAGGGTCCGAGCAGTACTTC; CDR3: CASSLFAGSEQYF
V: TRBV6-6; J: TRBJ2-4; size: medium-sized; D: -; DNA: TGTGCCAGCAGGGGGGGCAAAAACATTCAGTACTTC; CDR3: CASRGGKNIQYF
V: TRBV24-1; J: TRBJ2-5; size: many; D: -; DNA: TGTGCCACCTCTCAGGGGGGAACCCAAGAGACCCAGTACTTC; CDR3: CATSQGGTQETQYF
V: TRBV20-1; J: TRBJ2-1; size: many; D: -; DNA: TGCAGTGCCTTAACCGGCCAAACAACAATCAATGAGCAGTTCTTC; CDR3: CSALTGQTTINEQFF
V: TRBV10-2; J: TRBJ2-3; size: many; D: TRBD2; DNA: TGCGCCAGCGGGGGGGGACTAGCGGAAACCACAGATACGCAGTATTTT; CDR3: CASGGGLAETTDTQYF
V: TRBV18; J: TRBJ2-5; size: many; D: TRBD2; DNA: TGTGCCAGCTCACCAAGAGCCGGGACTAGTGAAGAGACCCAGTACTTC; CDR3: CASSPRAGTSEETQYF
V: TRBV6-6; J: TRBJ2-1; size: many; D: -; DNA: TGTGCCAGCAGTAACCCTGTCCAGTTCTTC; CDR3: CASSNPVQFF
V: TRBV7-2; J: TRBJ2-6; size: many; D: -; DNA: TGTGCCAGCAAAAAAAGCTCTGGGGCCAACGTCCTGACTTTC; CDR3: CASKKSSGANVLTF
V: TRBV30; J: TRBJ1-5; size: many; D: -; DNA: TGTGCCTGGAGTGTACTTTCGGGGCGGAATCAGCCCCAGCATTTT; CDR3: CAWSVLSGRNQPQHF
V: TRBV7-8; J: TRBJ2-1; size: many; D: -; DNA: TGTGCCAGCAGCCCCAGGGCTGAGCAGTTCTTC; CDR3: CASSPRAEQFF
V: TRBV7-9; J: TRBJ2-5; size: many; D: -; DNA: TGTGCCAGCAGCTCCATAGCGGTTCTAGAGACCCAGTACTTC; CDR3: CASSSIAVLETQYF
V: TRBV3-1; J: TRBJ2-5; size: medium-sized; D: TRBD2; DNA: TGTGCCAGCAGCCGCTTTTCTAGCGGGAGGAACGAGACCCAGTACTTC; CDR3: CASSRFSSGRNETQYF
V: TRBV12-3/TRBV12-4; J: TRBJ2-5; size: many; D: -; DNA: TGTGCCAGCAGTTTATTAGGGCCTGGGGAGACCCAGTACTTC; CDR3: CASSLLGPGETQYF
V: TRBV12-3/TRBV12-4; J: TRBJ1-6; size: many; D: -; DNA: TGTGCCAGCAGTCTAATGGGGACTGCTAATTCACCCCTCCACTTT; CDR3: CASSLMGTANSPLHF
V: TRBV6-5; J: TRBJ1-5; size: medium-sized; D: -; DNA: TGTGCCAGCAGGCCCAAAGGGCCCCAGCATTTT; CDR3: CASRPKGPQHF
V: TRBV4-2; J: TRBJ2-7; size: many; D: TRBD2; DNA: TGTGCCAGCAGCCAAGAAGAAGCTAGCGGGAGAATAGGGTCCTACGAGCAGTACTTC; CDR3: CASSQEEASGRIGSYEQYF
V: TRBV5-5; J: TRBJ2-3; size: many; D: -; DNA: TGTGCCAGCAGCTTGGTACCGCGTGGCGGGTCGGATACGCAGTATTTT; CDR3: CASSLVPRGGSDTQYF
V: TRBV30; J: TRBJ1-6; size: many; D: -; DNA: TGTGCCTGGAGTTTAGGTTGGGGTAATTCACCCCTCCACTTT; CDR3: CAWSLGWGNSPLHF
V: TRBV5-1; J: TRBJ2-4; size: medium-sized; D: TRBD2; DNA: TGCGCCAGCAAGGGTAGCGGGAGACGGGACATTCAGTACTTC; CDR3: CASKGSGRRDIQYF
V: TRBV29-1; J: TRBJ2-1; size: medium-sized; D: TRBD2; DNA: TGCAGCGTTACAAGCGGGAGCTTCCACAATGAGCAGTTCTTC; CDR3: CSVTSGSFHNEQFF
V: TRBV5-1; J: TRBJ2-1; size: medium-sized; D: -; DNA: TGCGCCAGCAGTAAAGCGCCCATCAATGAGCAGTTCTTC; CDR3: CASSKAPINEQFF